These T cell receptor beta chains were read from a single sample in a study of cytomegalovirus exposure and HLA in healthy donors. The data were produced by immunoSEQ multiplex PCR, yet TCRdb's version contains in-frame clones alone and is incomplete. The profile shows some 140,000 clones, less than 80% of them singletons. The sample taken for sequencing was PBMCs. The receptors come from a man aged 35 to 55 in good health and CMV-seropositive. CDR3s include the opening cysteine and the closing phenylalanine or tryptophan. A D gene is named only where the DNA matches it firmly. Part of the rows lack a size; the others show once, few, many or a class for expanded clones.

>TRBJ1-5|TRBV5-4|.|.
CASSPGVGERNQPQHF
TGTGCCAGCAGCCCTGGGGTAGGGGAACGCAATCAGCCCCAGCATTTT
>TRBJ2-7|TRBV28|.|.
CASTPKPGEQYF
TGTGCCAGCACTCCTAAGCCGGGCGAGCAGTACTTC
>TRBJ2-7|TRBV21-1|once|.
CATPRENRYEQYF
TGTGCCACCCCGCGGGAGAATCGTTACGAGCAGTACTTC
>TRBJ2-6|TRBV9|once|.
CASSVRGALFGANVLTF
TGTGCCAGCAGCGTACGGGGGGCGCTTTTTGGGGCCAACGTCCTGACTTTC
>TRBJ2-3|TRBV1|few|.
CTSSQPGGPPDTQYF
TGCACCAGCAGCCAACCGGGAGGGCCTCCGGATACGCAGTATTTT
>TRBJ2-1|TRBV18|.|TRBD2
CASSPLAGVDYNEQFF
TGTGCCAGCTCACCCTTAGCGGGAGTGGACTACAATGAGCAGTTCTTC
>TRBJ2-3|TRBV28|.|.
CASTDSATDTQYF
TGTGCCAGCACTGATAGCGCTACAGATACGCAGTATTTT
>TRBJ1-1|TRBV19|.|TRBD1
CASRTRTGGTNTEAFF
TGTGCCAGTAGGACAAGGACAGGGGGGACCAACACTGAAGCTTTCTTT
>TRBJ1-2|TRBV19|.|.
CASTSRVKVNYGYTF
TGTGCCAGTACCTCCCGGGTGAAGGTTAACTATGGCTACACCTTC
>TRBJ2-6|TRBV19|once|.
CASSLGQNSGANVLTF
TGTGCCAGTAGTTTAGGCCAGAACTCTGGGGCCAACGTCCTGACTTTC
>TRBJ2-5|TRBV30|.|TRBD1
CAWRYRGLETQYF
TGTGCCTGGAGATACAGGGGGCTAGAGACCCAGTACTTC
>TRBJ2-1|TRBV14|once|TRBD2
CASSQDALAGGYEQFF
TGTGCCAGCAGCCAAGATGCACTAGCGGGAGGGTATGAGCAGTTCTTC
>TRBJ2-3|TRBV10-1|.|TRBD1
CASTTNRDRGPSTDTQYF
TGCGCCAGCACGACCAACCGGGACAGGGGGCCTTCCACAGATACGCAGTATTTT
>TRBJ2-7|TRBV19|.|TRBD1
CASRDRGEYEQYF
TGTGCCAGTAGGGACAGGGGAGAGTACGAGCAGTACTTC
>TRBJ2-7|TRBV7-6|.|.
CASRPDWSYEQYF
TGTGCCAGCAGACCGGACTGGTCCTACGAGCAGTACTTC
>TRBJ2-7|TRBV28|.|.
CASTRAATYEQYF
TGTGCCAGTACGCGCGCGGCGACCTACGAGCAGTACTTC
>TRBJ2-1|TRBV13|.|TRBD2
CASSFSPGLGDYNEQFF
TGTGCCAGCAGCTTTAGTCCGGGACTAGGGGATTACAATGAGCAGTTCTTC
>TRBJ1-5|TRBV19|.|TRBD1
CASKQGGSNQPQHF
TGTGCCAGTAAACAGGGGGGGAGCAATCAGCCCCAGCATTTT
>TRBJ2-2|TRBV18|.|.
CAFPGPSTGELFF
TGTGCCTTTCCCGGCCCTAGCACCGGGGAGCTGTTTTTT
>TRBJ2-2|TRBV27|.|.
CASSRKRARDGTGELFF
TGTGCCAGCAGTCGTAAGAGAGCCAGGGATGGCACCGGGGAGCTGTTTTTT
>TRBJ1-4|TRBV7-9|.|.
CASSLGQKRNEKLFF
TGTGCCAGCAGCTTAGGTCAGAAGAGGAATGAAAAACTGTTTTTT
>TRBJ2-1|TRBV7-9|.|.
CSSSLYNEQFF
TGTTCCAGCAGCCTATACAATGAGCAGTTCTTC
>TRBJ1-1|TRBV2|.|.
CASGPQGVTEAFF
TGTGCCAGCGGCCCACAGGGAGTCACTGAAGCTTTCTTT
>TRBJ1-1|TRBV6-1|.|.
CASSAQTGIEAFF
TGTGCCAGCAGTGCTCAGACCGGGATTGAAGCTTTCTTT
>TRBJ2-1|TRBV5-8|.|.
CASSPETTEQFF
TGTGCCAGCAGCCCAGAGACTACTGAGCAGTTCTTC
>TRBJ2-7|TRBV19|.|.
CASSAPSASKYEQYF
TGTGCCAGTAGTGCTCCCAGCGCCTCCAAATACGAGCAGTACTTC
>TRBJ1-5|TRBV7-9|once|.
CASSNREINQPQHF
TGTGCCAGCAGCAACAGGGAGATCAATCAGCCCCAGCATTTT
>TRBJ1-2|TRBV30|.|.
CAWTPGGGPGGYTF
TGTGCCTGGACCCCCGGGGGGGGGCCGGGCGGCTACACCTTC
>TRBJ2-5|TRBV11-2|.|.
CASFKEETQYF
TGTGCCAGCTTCAAGGAGGAGACCCAGTACTTC
>TRBJ2-1|TRBV27|.|.
CASSLEYGVPYNEQFF
TGTGCCAGCAGTTTAGAATACGGGGTGCCCTACAATGAGCAGTTCTTC
>TRBJ2-7|TRBV13|once|TRBD1
CASSPGTGPSYEQYF
TGTGCCAGCAGCCCCGGGACAGGACCCTCCTACGAGCAGTACTTC
>TRBJ2-3|TRBV29-1|.|TRBD1
CSLRDRGLGTDTQYF
TGCAGCTTAAGGGACAGGGGGCTTGGGACAGATACGCAGTATTTT
>TRBJ2-1|TRBV5-6|.|.
CASSFILDTHNEQFF
TGTGCCAGCAGCTTTATCCTCGACACCCACAATGAGCAGTTCTTC
>TRBJ2-7|TRBV18|.|TRBD1
CASSPNGQGYEQYF
TGTGCCAGCTCACCAAACGGACAGGGCTACGAGCAGTACTTC
>TRBJ1-3|TRBV6-6|.|.
CASSNSRDTGNTIYF
TGTGCCAGCAGTAACTCCAGGGACACTGGAAACACCATATATTTT
>TRBJ1-1|TRBV29-1|.|.
CSVWAGEAFF
TGCAGCGTGTGGGCAGGTGAAGCTTTCTTT
>TRBJ1-1|TRBV9|.|.
CASSVEGWADTEAFF
TGTGCCAGCAGCGTAGAGGGGTGGGCGGACACTGAAGCTTTCTTT
>TRBJ2-2|TRBV4-1|.|.
CASSQVGRVTGELFF
TGCGCCAGCAGCCAAGTAGGCCGGGTCACCGGGGAGCTGTTTTTT
>TRBJ1-2|TRBV6-5|.|.
CASSYRQGSYGYTF
TGTGCCAGCAGTTATCGGCAGGGATCCTATGGCTACACCTTC
>TRBJ1-1|TRBV19|.|TRBD1
CASSARQGAIEAFF
TGTGCCAGTAGTGCCCGACAGGGGGCAATTGAAGCTTTCTTT
>TRBJ2-1|TRBV9|.|TRBD2
CASSVGGLAYEQFF
TGTGCCAGCAGCGTAGGGGGACTAGCTTATGAGCAGTTCTTC
>TRBJ2-5|TRBV6-6|few|TRBD1
CASSGLPGQGEQTQYF
TGTGCCAGCAGTGGACTCCCGGGACAGGGGGAACAGACCCAGTACTTC
>TRBJ2-7|TRBV6-5|.|TRBD1
CASSQGAYEQYF
TGTGCCAGCAGTCAGGGGGCCTACGAGCAGTACTTC
>TRBJ1-2|TRBV30|.|TRBD1
CAWNRDRARGGSGYTF
TGTGCCTGGAACCGGGACAGGGCCAGGGGTGGGAGCGGCTACACCTTC
>TRBJ2-1|TRBV4-1|.|TRBD2
CASSLPLLSGRAYNEQFF
TGCGCCAGCAGCCTACCACTCCTTAGCGGGAGGGCCTACAATGAGCAGTTCTTC
>TRBJ2-7|TRBV9|.|.
CASSVSSGSYEQYF
TGTGCCAGCAGCGTGAGTAGCGGCTCCTACGAGCAGTACTTC
>TRBJ1-3|TRBV29-1|once|.
CSVVRGPSGNTIYF
TGCAGCGTTGTACGAGGCCCCTCTGGAAACACCATATATTTT
>TRBJ1-4|TRBV6-1|.|.
CASSEVPRQNEKLFF
TGTGCCAGCAGTGAAGTCCCCAGGCAGAATGAAAAACTGTTTTTT